A single sample gave rise to the 18 T cell receptor beta chains below, sequenced in a study of T cell changes during pregnancy in multiple sclerosis. Some clones are missing from TCRdb's copy, which holds only in-frame ones; the method was immunoSEQ multiplex PCR. Altogether about 110,000 clones are present, approximately 90% being singletons, with the ten largest covering approximately 3.5%. The specimen comprised peripheral blood, sampled after pregnancy. The receptors derive from a female donor with multiple sclerosis, enrolled in a pregnancy study.

V gene TRBV7-2 combines with J gene TRBJ1-2, with 7 bases identical to TRBD1. The V gene end was trimmed by 6 bases and the J gene end by 4 bases; junction bases not matched to a gene: 20. Germline CDR1 is SGHTA and CDR2 is FQGNSA. This CDR3 region has 18 residues. The CDR3 region has the DNA TGTGCCAGCAGTACAAAGGGCTCTTGGGACAGTTTTTCCTATGGCTACACCTTC. It encodes CASSTKGSWDSFSYGYTF.

This clone was counted a single time. The chain joins TRBV9 to TRBJ2-7, with 7 bases fitting TRBD1. There are 15 residues in the CDR3. CDR1 and CDR2 from the germline V gene are SGDLS and YYNGEE. Losses at the gene ends were 2 bases for V and 2 bases for J; bases not matched to a gene: 7. As DNA, the CDR3 is TGTGCCAGCAGCGTTGACGGGACAGAAGCCTACGAGCAGTACTTC. Its translation: CASSVDGTEAYEQYF.

The chain is built from TRBV6-5 and TRBJ1-5, with 10 bases that match TRBD1. Trimming cost V 0 bases and J 7 bases; bases outside gene matches: 3. The CDR3 is made up of 15 amino acids. Germline-derived CDR1 and CDR2 are MNHEY and SVGAGI. As DNA, the CDR3 is TGTGCCAGCAGTTACTCCGGGACAGGGGAGCAGCCCCAGCATTTT. Protein sequence: CASSYSGTGEQPQHF.

The chain combines TRBV5-1 with TRBJ1-1; 7 bases are a match to TRBD1. Germline V gene data show CDR1 as SGHRS and CDR2 as YFSETQ. This CDR3 is 12 amino acids long. V was pared by 4 bases and J by 5 bases, with 2 bases of the junction left unmatched. The CDR3 DNA is TGCGCCAGCAGCAGGGGGCAAACTGAAGCTTTCTTT. Its protein product is CASSRGQTEAFF.

As concerns this clone: The same CDR3 arises from other DNA sequences in this sample as well. The rearrangement links TRBV29-1 to TRBJ2-7; maybe TRBD1 (6 bases). Germline V gives CDR1 SQVTM, CDR2 ANQGSEA. The CDR3 has 11 amino acids. Trimming pared 6 bases from V and 4 bases from J, leaving 10 bases between. CDR3 DNA sequence: TGCAGCGTCGTACAGGGTTACGAGCAGTACTTC. Translation: CSVVQGYEQYF.

This clone has just a few counts. V gene TRBV19 combines with J gene TRBJ1-1; D call uncertain. Trimming took 3 bases from V and 6 from J, leaving 11 bases between them. Per the germline V gene, CDR1 is LNHDA and CDR2 is SQIVND (reference sequence). The CDR3 spans 13 residues. The CDR3 DNA is TGTGCCAGTAGTATGGGAGATGGAGCTGAAGCTTTCTTT. Translating it yields CASSMGDGAEAFF.

The J gene is TRBJ2-3, the V gene TRBV29-1; D is perhaps TRBD2 (6 bases). The CDR3 runs to 14 residues. Per germline, CDR1 SQVTM and CDR2 ANQGSEA. V lost 8 bases, J lost 2 bases, and 17 bases lay in between. The CDR3 spells CSPTEGNYTDTQYF. CDR3 bases: TGCAGCCCTACGGAGGGAAACTACACAGATACGCAGTATTTT.

The chain couples TRBV18 to TRBJ2-7; D might be TRBD2 (5 bases). From germline, CDR1 is KGHSH and CDR2 LQKENI. The ends were cut back, 1 base at V and 1 base at J, with 14 bases in the middle. The CDR3 sequence is 16 residues long. CDR3 loop: CASSPLSGLQSYEQYF. The CDR3 DNA is TGTGCCAGCTCACCACTCTCAGGACTTCAGTCCTACGAGCAGTACTTC.

The rearrangement joins TRBV5-6 to TRBJ2-7, with no clear D. Between the trimmed V and J ends, which lost 0 bases and 7 bases, there was a span of 17 bases. The germline gives CDR1 SGHDT, CDR2 YYEEEE. The CDR3 contains 15 residues. The CDR3 region is CASSLGIEYPSEQYF. In DNA, the CDR3 is TGTGCCAGCAGCTTGGGAATCGAGTACCCTAGTGAGCAGTACTTC.

This chain uses TRBV13 with TRBJ2-2; D is ambiguous. Deletions cut 0 bases from V and 7 bases from J, with 6 bases between. Germline V gene data show CDR1 as PRHDT and CDR2 as FYEKMQ (reference sequence). This CDR3 region has 13 residues. The CDR3 sequence is CASSLGERGELFF. The CDR3 coding sequence is TGTGCCAGCAGCTTAGGGGAGCGCGGGGAGCTGTTTTTT.

This rearrangement joins TRBV11-2 to TRBJ1-1; tentative D call: TRBD1 (6 bases). The CDR3 is 14 amino acids. The germline V and J ends were trimmed by 1 base and 11 bases, with 17 bases remaining between them. Germline CDR1 is SGHAT and CDR2 is FQNNGV. Written as DNA, the CDR3 is TGTGCCAGCAGCTTAGGGCAGCAGGGGAGAAAGGCTTTCTTT. As protein: CASSLGQQGRKAFF.

The CDR3 DNA reads TGTGCCAGCAGCCAAGGACGGCGGAGGTTCGGAGAGACCCAGTACTTC. It is translated as CASSQGRRRFGETQYF. The rearrangement uses TRBV14 and TRBJ2-5, with a possible D match to TRBD2 (5 bases). The CDR3 spans 16 residues. V gave up 1 base and J gave up 4 bases, with 16 bases separating them. The V gene's germline CDR1 is SGHDN and CDR2 FVKESK.

The chain joins TRBV5-8 to TRBJ1-6, with D tentatively TRBD1 (6 bases). CDR1 and CDR2 from the germline V gene are SGHTS and YDEGEE. Trimming took off 4 bases at V and 5 bases at J, with 16 bases between the two ends. The CDR3 contains 16 residues. The DNA for the CDR3 is TGTGCCAGCAGCCCCCTGATGACAGGTGATAATTCACCCCTCCACTTT. Protein sequence: CASSPLMTGDNSPLHF.

This rearrangement joins TRBV5-6 to TRBJ2-1; D uncertain. CDR3 length: 16 amino acids. The ends were cut back, 0 bases at V and 0 bases at J, with 10 bases in the middle. CDR1 and CDR2 (germline): SGHDT, YYEEEE. The CDR3 region has the DNA TGTGCCAGCAGCTTGGGGCCGGAGAGCTCCTACAATGAGCAGTTCTTC. Its translation: CASSLGPESSYNEQFF.

The chain combines TRBV6-7 with TRBJ1-1; TRBD1 might be the D (6 bases). TRBV6-7 is flagged as an ORF with uncertain function. The ends were cut back, 5 bases at V and 1 base at J, with 14 bases in the middle. The CDR3 consists of 15 residues. The CDR3 sequence is CASSQITGRNTEAFF. CDR3 nucleotides: TGTGCCAGCAGTCAAATAACAGGGCGGAACACTGAAGCTTTCTTT.

The chain has TRBV5-3 and TRBJ2-1, with 12 bases aligning to TRBD1. TRBV5-3 is marked as an open reading frame, function uncertain. The trim removed 3 bases at V and 9 bases at J, leaving 7 bases unmatched. The length of the CDR3 is 15 residues. The CDR3 region has the DNA TGTGCCAGAAGCTACCGGGACAGGGGGCTCGTTGAGCAGTTCTTC. Residues: CARSYRDRGLVEQFF.

This rearrangement joins TRBV6-5 to TRBJ1-3; D is possibly TRBD1 (5 bases). Germline V gene lookup returns CDR1 MNHEY and CDR2 SVGAGI. Trimming removed 7 bases at V and 4 bases at J, with 14 bases between. The CDR3 totals 14 residues. As DNA, the CDR3 is TGTGCCAGCACTCCCAGGGAGGCCGGAAACACCATATATTTT. This translates into CASTPREAGNTIYF.

V is TRBV27 and J is TRBJ2-1; 12 bases match TRBD2. The CDR3 extends over 15 amino acids. The V gene's germline CDR1 is MNHEY and CDR2 SMNVEV (reference sequence). The V and J ends lost 6 bases and 10 bases, in that order; junction bases with no gene match: 10. The CDR3 here is CASRFTSGGRQEQFF. As DNA, the CDR3 is TGTGCCAGCAGATTTACTAGCGGGGGGAGACAAGAGCAGTTCTTC.